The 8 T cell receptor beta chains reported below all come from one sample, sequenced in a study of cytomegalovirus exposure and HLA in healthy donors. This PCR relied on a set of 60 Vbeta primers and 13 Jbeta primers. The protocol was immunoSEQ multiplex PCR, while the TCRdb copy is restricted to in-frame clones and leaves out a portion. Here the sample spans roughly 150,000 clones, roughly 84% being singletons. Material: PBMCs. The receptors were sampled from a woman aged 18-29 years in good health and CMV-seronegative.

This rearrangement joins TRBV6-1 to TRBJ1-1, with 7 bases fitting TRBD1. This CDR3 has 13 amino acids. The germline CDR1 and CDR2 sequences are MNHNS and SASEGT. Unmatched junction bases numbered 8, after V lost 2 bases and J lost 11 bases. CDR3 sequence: CASSEIDRVRAFF. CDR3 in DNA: TGTGCCAGCAGTGAAATCGACAGGGTGCGGGCTTTCTTT.

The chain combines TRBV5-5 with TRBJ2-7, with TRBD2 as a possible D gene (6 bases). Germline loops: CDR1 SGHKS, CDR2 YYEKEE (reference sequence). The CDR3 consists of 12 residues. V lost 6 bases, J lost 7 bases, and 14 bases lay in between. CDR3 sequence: CASKTRAGEQYF. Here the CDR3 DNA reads TGTGCCAGCAAGACTAGGGCCGGAGAGCAGTACTTC.

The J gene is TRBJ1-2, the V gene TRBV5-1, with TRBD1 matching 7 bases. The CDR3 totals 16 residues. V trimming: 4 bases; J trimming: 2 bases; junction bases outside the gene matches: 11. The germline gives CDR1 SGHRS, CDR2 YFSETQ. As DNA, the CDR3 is TGCGCCAGCAGCGCACAGGGGAAGAATAACAACTATGGCTACACCTTC. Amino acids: CASSAQGKNNNYGYTF.

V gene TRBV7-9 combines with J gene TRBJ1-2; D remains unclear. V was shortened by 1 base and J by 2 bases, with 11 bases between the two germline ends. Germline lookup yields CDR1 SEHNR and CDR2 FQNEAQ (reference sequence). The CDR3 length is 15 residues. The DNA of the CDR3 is TGTGCCAGCAGCTTAGGGGGAGGAGGCAACTATGGCTACACCTTC. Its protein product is CASSLGGGGNYGYTF.

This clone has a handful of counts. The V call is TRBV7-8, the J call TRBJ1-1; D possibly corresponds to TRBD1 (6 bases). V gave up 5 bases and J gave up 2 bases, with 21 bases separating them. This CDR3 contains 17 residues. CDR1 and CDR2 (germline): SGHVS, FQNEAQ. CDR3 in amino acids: CASSIPIATGPNTEAFF. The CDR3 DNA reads TGTGCCAGCAGCATCCCAATAGCCACAGGGCCTAACACTGAAGCTTTCTTT.

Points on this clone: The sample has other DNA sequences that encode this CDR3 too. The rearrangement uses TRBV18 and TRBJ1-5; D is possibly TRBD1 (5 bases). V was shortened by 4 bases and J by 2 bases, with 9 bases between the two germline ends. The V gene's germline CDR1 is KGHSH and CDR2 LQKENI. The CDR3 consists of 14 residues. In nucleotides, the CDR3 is TGTGCCAGCTCACAGGGGCAGGGCAATCAGCCCCAGCATTTT. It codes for CASSQGQGNQPQHF.

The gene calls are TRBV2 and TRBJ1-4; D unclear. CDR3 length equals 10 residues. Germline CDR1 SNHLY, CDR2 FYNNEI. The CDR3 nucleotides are TGTGCGTCGGGTGAGGAAAAACTGTTTTTT. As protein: CASGEEKLFF.

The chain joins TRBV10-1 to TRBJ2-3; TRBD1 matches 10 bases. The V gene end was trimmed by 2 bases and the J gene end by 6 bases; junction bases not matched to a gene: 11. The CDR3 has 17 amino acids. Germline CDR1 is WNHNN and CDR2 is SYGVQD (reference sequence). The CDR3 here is CASSERSGQGFYDTQYF. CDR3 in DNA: TGCGCCAGCAGTGAGAGGTCGGGACAGGGGTTTTATGATACGCAGTATTTT.